One TCR beta chain is described in this entry. Its antigen is as yet unknown. The trim removed 5 bases at V and 4 bases at J, leaving 10 bases unmatched. Germline CDR1 is MNHEY and CDR2 is SVGAGI. The CDR3 totals 15 residues. The data originate from a study of cytomegalovirus exposure and HLA in healthy donors. Broader study findings: As a later analysis showed, several of the most significant clusters appeared to be linked to common viral pathogens. Association of a missense DCLRE1C variant with TCR beta V- and J-gene trimming was reported in a later analysis. Cytomegalovirus-associated TCR beta chains were listed, numbering under 200.

PCR primers comprised 60 Vbeta and 13 Jbeta primers. In the authors' workflow: The authors later counted about 80 million unique TCR beta chains, some 10 million of them shared. The data were produced by immunoSEQ multiplex PCR, yet TCRdb's version contains in-frame clones alone and is incomplete. V and J calls and clone size are copied from that table; D and trimming were computed from the DNA. The sample consists of 210,000 or so clones, about 89% of them appearing once. V and J are TRBV6-5 and TRBJ1-2; TRBD1 agrees at 7 bases. This TCR derives from a man aged 25-45 years in good health and CMV-seronegative. Material: PBMCs. CDR3 region: CASSRSVTGSYGYTF. In DNA form, the CDR3 reads TGTGCCAGCAGTAGGTCGGTGACAGGGTCCTATGGCTACACCTTC.